The text below deals with one T cell receptor (beta chain). This clonotype was recorded at least ten times. Its target antigen remains unknown. The record has no base qualities; no much larger clone is one base away. Synthesis of TCR cDNA relied on 5'RACE template switching, a step that introduced a universal primer site along with unique molecular identifiers. Priming of cDNA synthesis was performed from both the TCR alpha and TCR beta constant segments. Two PCR steps were used to amplify libraries, with sample barcodes and sequencing adapters being added in the second step. Sequencing of libraries was done on Illumina HiSeq 2500 (2x100 bp) or NovaSeq (2x150 bp). The paper's processing steps were these. Reads were demultiplexed and collapsed into UMI consensus sequences with MIGEC, and V(D)J alignment was performed with MiXCR. Vaccine-responding clonotypes were defined with edgeR using replicate PBMC samples, requiring FDR below 0.01 and a log2 fold change above 5 up to day 15. Each bulk clonotype was labeled CD4 or CD8 based on which sequenced repertoire, CD4 or CD8, contained the clonotype at higher abundance. Starting from the raw public reads, TCRdb applied fastp trimming at Q25, assembled clones with MiXCR and retained in-frame beta chains. Each record represents a unique CDR3 protein, reported with the most common genes and DNA among its rows. The V and J calls here are based on TCRdb, not the publication. A total of a few hundred thousand distinct CDR3 sequences appear in this sample, 7% to 10% of them only once. The ten largest clones add up to approximately 15% of the sample.

Sample treatment or condition, as interpreted from the label and publication: live attenuated yellow fever vaccine strain. At every blood-draw timepoint, two biological replicates of bulk PBMCs were collected. PBMCs were isolated from peripheral blood using a standard Ficoll-Paque protocol. RNA was extracted with TriZol from bulk PBMCs, CD4 and CD8 fractions, and dextramer-positive and dextramer-negative fractions. This entry belongs to a study of T cells after yellow fever vaccination (dated by TCRdb to about 2019). Study-level background: Libraries from fractions with low cell numbers were prepared with the SMART-Seq v4 Ultra Low Input RNA kit. To follow T-cell clones before and after both primary and booster YFV17D yellow fever vaccination, bulk TCR alpha and beta repertoires underwent longitudinal sequencing. Bulk PBMC replicates and cell subsets were isolated from blood drawn at multiple timepoints before and after both primary and secondary immunization. The cohort comprised two healthy male donors, one aged 18 to 30 and one aged 30 to 40 years. General study outcomes and caveats: The secondary T-cell response was weaker than the primary response but faster, peaking on day 5 instead of day 15. A small share of clonotypes occurred in both CD4 and CD8 compartments, likely arising from convergent recombination. Because abundant contaminating clonotypes from the bulk population could be contained in FACS-sorted repertoires, computational filtering was required. After the booster, most clones that had expanded after primary vaccination were detected again (about 97% of CD4 and around 88% of CD8), suggesting broad maintenance of memory. The study included only a couple of donors, which limits how far the findings can be generalized.

The germline V gene encodes CDR1 LNHDA and CDR2 SQIVND (reference sequence). The CDR3 has 16 amino acids, counting the end cysteine and phenylalanine. Only CDR3 DNA remains: 48 bases, in frame from the first base. Trimming leaves V shorter by 7 bases and J shorter by 6 bases, with the junction holding 10 bases beyond the gene matches. The sequences come from PBMCs, collected more than 40 days after the first yellow fever vaccination. Recombination joined TRBV19 with TRBJ1-5; a stretch of 12 junction bases matches TRBD1. The TCR was taken from a man between 18 and 29 years old who received the YFV17D yellow fever vaccine. The sequenced DNA is TGTGCCAGTAATACCGGGACAGGGGGCTTTTTTCAGCCCCAGCATTTT. Its product reads: CASNTGTGGFFQPQHF.